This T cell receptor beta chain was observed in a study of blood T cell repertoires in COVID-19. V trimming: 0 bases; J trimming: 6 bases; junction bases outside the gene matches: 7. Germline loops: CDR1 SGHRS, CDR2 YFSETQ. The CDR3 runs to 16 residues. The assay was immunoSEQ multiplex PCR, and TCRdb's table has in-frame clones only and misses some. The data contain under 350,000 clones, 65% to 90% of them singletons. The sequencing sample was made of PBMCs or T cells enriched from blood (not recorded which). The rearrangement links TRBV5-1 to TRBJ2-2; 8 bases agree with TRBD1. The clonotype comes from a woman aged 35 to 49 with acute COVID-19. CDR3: CASSLGDRPLSGELFF. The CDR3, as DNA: TGCGCCAGCAGCTTGGGGGACAGGCCCTTGTCCGGGGAGCTGTTTTTT.